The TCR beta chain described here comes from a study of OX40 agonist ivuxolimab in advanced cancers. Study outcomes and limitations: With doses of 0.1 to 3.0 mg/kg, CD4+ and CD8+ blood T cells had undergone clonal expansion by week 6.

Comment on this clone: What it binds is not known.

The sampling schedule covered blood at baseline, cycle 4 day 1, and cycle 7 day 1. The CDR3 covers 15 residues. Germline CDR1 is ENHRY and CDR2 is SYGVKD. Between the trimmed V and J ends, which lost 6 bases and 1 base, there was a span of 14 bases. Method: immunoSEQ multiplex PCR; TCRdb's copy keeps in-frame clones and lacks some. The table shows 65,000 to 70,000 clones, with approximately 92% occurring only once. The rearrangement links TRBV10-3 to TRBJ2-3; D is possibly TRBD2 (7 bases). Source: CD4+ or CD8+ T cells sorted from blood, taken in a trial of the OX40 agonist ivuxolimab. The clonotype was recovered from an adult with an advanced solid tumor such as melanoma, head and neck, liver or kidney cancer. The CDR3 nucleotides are TGTGCCATCAGGGGGGGGCAATCTGGCACAGATACGCAGTATTTT. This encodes CAIRGGQSGTDTQYF.